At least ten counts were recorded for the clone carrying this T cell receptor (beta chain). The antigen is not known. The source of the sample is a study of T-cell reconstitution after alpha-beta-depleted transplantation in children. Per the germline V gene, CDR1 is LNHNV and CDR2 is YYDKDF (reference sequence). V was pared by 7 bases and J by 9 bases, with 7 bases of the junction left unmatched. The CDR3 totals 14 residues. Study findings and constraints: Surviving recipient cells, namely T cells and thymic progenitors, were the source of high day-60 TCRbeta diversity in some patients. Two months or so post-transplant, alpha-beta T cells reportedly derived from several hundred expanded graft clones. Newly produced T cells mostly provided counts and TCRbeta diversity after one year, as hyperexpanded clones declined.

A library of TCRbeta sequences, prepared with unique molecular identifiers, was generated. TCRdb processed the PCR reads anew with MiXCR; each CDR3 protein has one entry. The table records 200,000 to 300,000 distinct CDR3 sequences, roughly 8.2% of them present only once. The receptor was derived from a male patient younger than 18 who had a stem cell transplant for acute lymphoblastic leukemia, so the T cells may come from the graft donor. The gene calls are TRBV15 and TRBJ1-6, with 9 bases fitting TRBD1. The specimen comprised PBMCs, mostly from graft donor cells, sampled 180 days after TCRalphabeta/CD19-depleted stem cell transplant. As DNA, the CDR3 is TGTGCCACCAATCCCGGGACAGGGTTTTCACCCCTCCACTTT. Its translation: CATNPGTGFSPLHF. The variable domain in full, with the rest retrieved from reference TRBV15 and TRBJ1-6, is DAMVIQNPRYQVTQFGKPVTLSCSQTLNHNVMYWYQQKSSQAPKLLFHYYDKDFNNEADTPDNFQSRRPNTSFCFLDIRSPGLGDTAMYLCATNPGTGFSPLHFGNGTRLTVT.